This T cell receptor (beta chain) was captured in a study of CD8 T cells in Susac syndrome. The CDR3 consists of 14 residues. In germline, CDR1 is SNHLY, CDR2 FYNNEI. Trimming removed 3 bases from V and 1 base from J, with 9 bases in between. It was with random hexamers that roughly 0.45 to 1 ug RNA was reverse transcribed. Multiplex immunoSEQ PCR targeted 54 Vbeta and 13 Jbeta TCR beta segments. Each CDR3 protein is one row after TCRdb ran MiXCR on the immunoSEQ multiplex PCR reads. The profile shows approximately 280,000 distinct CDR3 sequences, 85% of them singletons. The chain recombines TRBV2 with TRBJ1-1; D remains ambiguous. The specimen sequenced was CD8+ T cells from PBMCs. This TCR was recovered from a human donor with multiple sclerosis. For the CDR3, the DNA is TGTGCCAGCAGTGATGAAGGGAAGAACACTGAAGCTTTCTTT. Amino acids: CASSDEGKNTEAFF.